The entry that follows covers one T cell receptor (beta chain) sequence. This sample was included in a study of blood T cell repertoires in COVID-19. In the study overall: Spain, Italy and the United States supplied samples that represented acute and convalescent COVID-19.

Germline CDR1 is MGHDK and CDR2 is SYGVNS. V was pared by 5 bases and J by 2 bases, with 2 bases between. The CDR3 is 11 residues long. Sequenced by immunoSEQ multiplex PCR; TCRdb stores in-frame clones only, minus some. The table lists 250,000 or so clones, about four fifths of them singletons. The chain combines TRBV25-1 with TRBJ2-3; D ambiguous. The sample taken for sequencing was peripheral blood. The sequence derives from a man aged 30-40 years who had recovered from COVID-19. The CDR3 region is CASSYTDTQYF. The DNA of the CDR3 is TGTGCCAGCAGTTACACAGATACGCAGTATTTT. The whole variable domain, filled in from reference TRBV25-1 and TRBJ2-3, reads EADIYQTPRYLVIGTGKKITLECSQTMGHDKMYWYQQDPGMELHLIHYSYGVNSTEKGDLSSESTVSRIRTEHFPLTLESARPSHTSQYLCASSYTDTQYFGPGTRLTVL.